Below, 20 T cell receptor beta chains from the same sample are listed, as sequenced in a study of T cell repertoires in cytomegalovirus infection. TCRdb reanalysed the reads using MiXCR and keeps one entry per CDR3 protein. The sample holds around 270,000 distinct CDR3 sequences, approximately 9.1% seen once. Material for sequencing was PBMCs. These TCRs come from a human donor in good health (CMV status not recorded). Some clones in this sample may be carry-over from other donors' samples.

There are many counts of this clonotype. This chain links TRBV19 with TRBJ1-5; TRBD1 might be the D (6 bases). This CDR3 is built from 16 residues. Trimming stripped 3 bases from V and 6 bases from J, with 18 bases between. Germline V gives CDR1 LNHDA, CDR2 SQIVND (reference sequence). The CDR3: CASSIGAAAQGQPQHF. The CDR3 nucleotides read TGTGCCAGTAGTATTGGAGCGGCAGCACAGGGTCAGCCCCAGCATTTT.

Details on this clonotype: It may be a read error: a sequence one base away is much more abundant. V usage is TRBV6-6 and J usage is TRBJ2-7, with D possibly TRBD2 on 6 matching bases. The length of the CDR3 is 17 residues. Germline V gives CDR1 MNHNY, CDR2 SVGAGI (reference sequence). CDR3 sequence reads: CASSYSEGHPEGYKQYF. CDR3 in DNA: TGTGCCAGCAGTTACTCGGAGGGGCACCCCGAGGGCTACAAGCAGTACTTC.

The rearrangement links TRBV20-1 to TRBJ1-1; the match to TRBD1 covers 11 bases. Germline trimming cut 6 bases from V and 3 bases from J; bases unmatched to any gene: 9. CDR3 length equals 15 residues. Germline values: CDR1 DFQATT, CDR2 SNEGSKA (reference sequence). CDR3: CSAPIRDRGDTEAFF. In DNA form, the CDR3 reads TGCAGTGCCCCGATCCGGGACAGGGGGGACACTGAAGCTTTCTTT.

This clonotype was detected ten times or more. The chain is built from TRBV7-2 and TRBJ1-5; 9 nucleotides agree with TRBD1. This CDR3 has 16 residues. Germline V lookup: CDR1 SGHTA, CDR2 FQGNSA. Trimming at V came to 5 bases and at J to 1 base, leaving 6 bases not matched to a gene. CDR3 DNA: TGTGCCAGCAGCCCCGGGGACAGGGTAAGCAATCAGCCCCAGCATTTT. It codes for CASSPGDRVSNQPQHF.

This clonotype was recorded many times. The CDR3 DNA follows: TGTGCCAGCAGCGCCGGGACAGCTGGAAACACCATATATTTT. Amino acid sequence: CASSAGTAGNTIYF. The genes are TRBV6-2 or TRBV6-3 and TRBJ1-3, with TRBD1 matching over 7 bases. Germline V gene sequence: CDR1 MNHEY, CDR2 SVGEGT. CDR3 length: 14 amino acids. Germline trimming cut 6 bases from V and 2 bases from J; bases unmatched to any gene: 4.

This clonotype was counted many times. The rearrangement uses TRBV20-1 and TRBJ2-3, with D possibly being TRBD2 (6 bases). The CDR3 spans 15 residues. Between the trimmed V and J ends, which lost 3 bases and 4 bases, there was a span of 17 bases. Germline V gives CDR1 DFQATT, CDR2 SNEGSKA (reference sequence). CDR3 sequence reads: CSASPAGRKADTQYF. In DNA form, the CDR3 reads TGCAGTGCTAGCCCGGCAGGGAGGAAAGCAGATACGCAGTATTTT.

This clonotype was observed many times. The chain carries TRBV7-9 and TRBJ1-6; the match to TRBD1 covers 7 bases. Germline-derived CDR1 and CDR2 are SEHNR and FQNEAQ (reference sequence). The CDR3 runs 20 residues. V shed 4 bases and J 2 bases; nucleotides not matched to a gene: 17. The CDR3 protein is CASSSDRAQAKTTYNSPLHF. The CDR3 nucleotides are TGTGCCAGCAGCTCAGACAGGGCCCAAGCCAAAACAACCTATAATTCACCCCTCCACTTT. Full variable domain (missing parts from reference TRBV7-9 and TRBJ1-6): DTGVSQNPRHKITKRGQNVTFRCDPISEHNRLYWYRQTLGQGPEFLTYFQNEAQLEKSRLLSDRFSAERPKGSFSTLEIQRTEQGDSAMYLCASSSDRAQAKTTYNSPLHFGNGTRLTVT.

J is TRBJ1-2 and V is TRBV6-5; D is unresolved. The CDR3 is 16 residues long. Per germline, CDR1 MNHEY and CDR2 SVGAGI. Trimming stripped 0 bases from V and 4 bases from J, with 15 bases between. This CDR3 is CASSYSGRTETYGYTF. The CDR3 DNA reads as TGTGCCAGCAGTTACTCGGGAAGGACCGAGACCTATGGCTACACCTTC.

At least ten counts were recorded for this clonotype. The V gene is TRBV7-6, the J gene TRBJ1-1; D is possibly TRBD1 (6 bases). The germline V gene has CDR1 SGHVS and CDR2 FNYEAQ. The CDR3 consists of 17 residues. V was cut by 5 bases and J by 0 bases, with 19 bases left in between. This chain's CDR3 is CASSPRTAGALNTEAFF. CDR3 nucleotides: TGTGCCAGCAGCCCACGCACGGCAGGGGCCCTGAACACTGAAGCTTTCTTT.

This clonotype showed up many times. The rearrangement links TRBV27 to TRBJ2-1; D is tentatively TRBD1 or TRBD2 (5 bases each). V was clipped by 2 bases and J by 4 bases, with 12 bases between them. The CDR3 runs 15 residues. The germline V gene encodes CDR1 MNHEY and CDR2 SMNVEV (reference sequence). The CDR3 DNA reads TGTGCCAGCAGTTTAACTCGGGACCCTTACAATGAGCAGTTCTTC. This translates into CASSLTRDPYNEQFF.

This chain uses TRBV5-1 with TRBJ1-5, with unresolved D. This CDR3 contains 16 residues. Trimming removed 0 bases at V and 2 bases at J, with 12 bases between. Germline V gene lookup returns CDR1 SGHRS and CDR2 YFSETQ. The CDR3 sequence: CASSLVPGSGNQPQHF. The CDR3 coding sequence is TGCGCCAGCAGCTTGGTCCCGGGTTCGGGCAATCAGCCCCAGCATTTT.

Here the CDR3 reads CASSTYIKETQYF. As DNA, the CDR3 is TGTGCCAGCAGCACCTACATAAAAGAGACCCAGTACTTC. The rearrangement links TRBV7-2 to TRBJ2-5; the D is unclear. From germline, CDR1 is SGHTA and CDR2 FQGNSA. There are 13 residues in the CDR3. Trimming removed 5 bases from V and 3 bases from J, with 10 bases in between.

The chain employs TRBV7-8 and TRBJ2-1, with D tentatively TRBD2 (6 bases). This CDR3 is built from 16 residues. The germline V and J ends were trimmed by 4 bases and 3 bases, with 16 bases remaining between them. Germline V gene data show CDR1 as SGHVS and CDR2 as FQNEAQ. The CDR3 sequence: CASSSPTTGLYNEQFF. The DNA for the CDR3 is TGTGCCAGCAGCTCACCCACCACGGGACTCTACAATGAGCAGTTCTTC.

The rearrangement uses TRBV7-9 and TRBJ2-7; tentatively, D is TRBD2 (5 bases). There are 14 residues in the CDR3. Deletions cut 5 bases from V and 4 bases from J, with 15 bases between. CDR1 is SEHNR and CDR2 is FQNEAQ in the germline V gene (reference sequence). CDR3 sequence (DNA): TGTGCCAGCAGCCAAGGTGGTAGCGAGTACGAGCAGTACTTC. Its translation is CASSQGGSEYEQYF.

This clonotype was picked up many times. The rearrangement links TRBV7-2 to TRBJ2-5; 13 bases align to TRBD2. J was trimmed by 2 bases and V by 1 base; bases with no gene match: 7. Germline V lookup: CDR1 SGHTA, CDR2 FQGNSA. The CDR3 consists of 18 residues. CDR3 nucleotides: TGTGCCAGCAGCTTAGGGCCTCCACTAGCGGGGGGGCAAGAGACCCAGTACTTC. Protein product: CASSLGPPLAGGQETQYF.

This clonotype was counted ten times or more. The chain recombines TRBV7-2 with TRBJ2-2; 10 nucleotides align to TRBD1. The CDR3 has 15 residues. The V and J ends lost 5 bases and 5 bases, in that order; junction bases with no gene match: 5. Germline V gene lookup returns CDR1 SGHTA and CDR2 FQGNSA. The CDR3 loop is CASSQDRGWTGELFF. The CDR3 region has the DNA TGTGCCAGCAGCCAGGACAGGGGGTGGACCGGGGAGCTGTTTTTT.

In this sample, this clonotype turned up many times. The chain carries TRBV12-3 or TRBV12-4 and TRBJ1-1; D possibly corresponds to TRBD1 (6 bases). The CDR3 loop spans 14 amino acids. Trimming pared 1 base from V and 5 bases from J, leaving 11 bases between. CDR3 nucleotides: TGTGCCAGCAGTTTAGAGGCAGGGGAGACTGAAGCTTTCTTT. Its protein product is CASSLEAGETEAFF.

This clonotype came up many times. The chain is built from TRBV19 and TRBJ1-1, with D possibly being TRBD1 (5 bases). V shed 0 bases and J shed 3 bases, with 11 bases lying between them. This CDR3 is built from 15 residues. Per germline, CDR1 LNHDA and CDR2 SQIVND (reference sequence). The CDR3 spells CASSIEERGHTEAFF. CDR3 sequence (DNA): TGTGCCAGTAGTATAGAGGAGCGGGGCCACACTGAAGCTTTCTTT.

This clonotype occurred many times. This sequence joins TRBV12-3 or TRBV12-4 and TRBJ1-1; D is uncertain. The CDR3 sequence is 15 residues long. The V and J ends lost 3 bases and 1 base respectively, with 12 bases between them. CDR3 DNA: TGTGCCAGCAGTTTCAGTCGCGTTGCGAACACTGAAGCTTTCTTT. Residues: CASSFSRVANTEAFF.

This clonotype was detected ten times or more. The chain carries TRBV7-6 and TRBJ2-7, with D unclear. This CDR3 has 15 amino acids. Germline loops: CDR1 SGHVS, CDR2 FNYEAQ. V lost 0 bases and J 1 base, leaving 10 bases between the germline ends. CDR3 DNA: TGTGCCAGCAGCTTAGCGGTAGGTTCGTCCTACGAGCAGTACTTC. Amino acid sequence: CASSLAVGSSYEQYF.